The source of this TCR beta chain is a study of T cells expressing NK-cell markers. General study findings and limits: It remained uncertain whether the expanded NKG2C+ T cell clones were specific for HCMV antigens.

A remark on this clonotype: What it binds is unknown.

Scientists made TCR beta cDNA using 5'RACE template switching with UMIs. With the 5' RACE reads reprocessed, TCRdb shows one record per CDR3 protein and no DNA. This sample's table reports 350,000 to 400,000 distinct CDR3 sequences. The sequenced sample consisted of blood T cells: a sorted CD56 or NKG2C T cell subset, CD4+ or CD8+ T cells, or bulk PBMC T cells (not recorded which). This clonotype was obtained from a woman aged 50 to 65 in good health.

This chain's CDR3 is CATLEQGVTDTQYF. This rearrangement joins TRBV19 to TRBJ2-3; TCRdb names TRBD1, which stays unverified in the absence of DNA. Germline V gene lookup returns CDR1 LNHDA and CDR2 SQIVND (reference sequence). This CDR3 is 14 amino acids long.